These 20 T cell receptor beta chains were sequenced from one sample in a study of early T cells in non-severe SARS-CoV-2 infection. A single record per CDR3 protein comes from TCRdb applying MiXCR to the 5' RACE reads. The sample records 25,000 to 30,000 distinct CDR3 sequences, nearly 4.5% being singletons. Source material: whole blood. Source of these receptors: an adult who was a healthcare worker with PCR-confirmed SARS-CoV-2 infection or an uninfected control (not recorded which).

Many counts were recorded for this clonotype. This sequence joins TRBV29-1 and TRBJ1-1; no reliable D call. The CDR3 is made up of 13 amino acids. V was cut by 6 bases and J by 3 bases, with 14 bases left in between. Germline V lookup: CDR1 SQVTM, CDR2 ANQGSEA. The DNA for the CDR3 is TGCAGCGTCCCGGATCATCGAGACACTGAAGCTTTCTTT. This translates into CSVPDHRDTEAFF.

The sample holds many counts of this clonotype. The chain links TRBV11-2 to TRBJ1-6; the D is unclear. The CDR3 totals 17 residues. The germline V and J ends were trimmed by 6 bases and 7 bases, with 22 bases remaining between them. Germline V gene lookup returns CDR1 SGHAT and CDR2 FQNNGV. The CDR3 region is CASRLRGRTTTNSPLHF. CDR3 DNA: TGTGCCAGCAGGTTACGCGGGAGAACCACCACGAATTCACCCCTCCACTTT.

This clonotype was counted between two and nine times. The chain employs TRBV18 and TRBJ2-1; D gene uncertain. This CDR3 is built from 14 residues. Germline V CDR1 and CDR2: KGHSH, LQKENI. V was shortened by 1 base and J by 5 bases, with 9 bases between the two germline ends. The DNA for the CDR3 is TGTGCCAGCTCACCACAAGTCGGTGACAATGAGCAGTTCTTC. Translation gives CASSPQVGDNEQFF.

At least ten counts were recorded for this clonotype. The chain combines TRBV11-2 with TRBJ1-1; the D gene is possibly TRBD1 (5 bases). Trimming removed 4 bases at V and 1 base at J, with 7 bases between. The CDR3 length is 13 residues. Germline CDR1 reads SGHAT; CDR2 reads FQNNGV. The CDR3 reads CASSSQGNTEAFF. Here the CDR3 DNA reads TGTGCCAGCAGCTCTCAGGGGAACACTGAAGCTTTCTTT. The full variable domain, its missing parts supplied by reference TRBV11-2 and TRBJ1-1, is EAGVAQSPRYKIIEKRQSVAFWCNPISGHATLYWYQQILGQGPKLLIQFQNNGVVDDSQLPKDRFSAERLKGVDSTLKIQPAKLEDSAVYLCASSSQGNTEAFFGQGTRLTVV.

This clonotype was detected ten times or more. The chain uses TRBV5-1 and TRBJ2-1; 8 bases are shared with TRBD2. The CDR3 is 16 amino acids. The germline CDR1 and CDR2 sequences are SGHRS and YFSETQ. V dropped 3 bases and J dropped 6; count of bases not matched to a gene: 11. Written as DNA, the CDR3 is TGCGCCAGCAGCTCGTTCCGGGGGGGCCTAATCAATGAGCAGTTCTTC. As protein: CASSSFRGGLINEQFF.

Many counts were recorded for this clonotype. CDR3 coding DNA: TGTGCCAGCAGTGTTGGGAACTCTGGGGCCAACGTCCTGACTTTC. Protein sequence: CASSVGNSGANVLTF. The chain links TRBV6-1 to TRBJ2-6, with D unclear. From germline, CDR1 is MNHNS and CDR2 SASEGT. The ends were cut back, 4 bases at V and 0 bases at J, with 7 bases in the middle. The CDR3 sequence is 15 residues long.

This clonotype was counted ten times or more. The chain recombines TRBV11-2 with TRBJ1-2, with 7 bases that match TRBD1. V lost 5 bases to trimming and J lost 5 bases; unmatched junction nucleotides: 11. CDR3 length equals 15 residues. Germline loops: CDR1 SGHAT, CDR2 FQNNGV. The CDR3 nucleotides read TGTGCCAGCAGCCCCACGGCAGGGGGAAATTATGGCTACACCTTC. This encodes CASSPTAGGNYGYTF.

The chain is built from TRBV18 and TRBJ2-3; no firm D call. The V gene's germline CDR1 is KGHSH and CDR2 LQKENI. The V end lost 3 bases, the J end lost 1 base, and 8 bases lay between the germline ends. The CDR3 length is 14 residues. CDR3 amino acids: CASSPAVGTDTQYF. The CDR3, as DNA: TGTGCCAGCTCACCGGCGGTGGGCACAGATACGCAGTATTTT.

Many counts were recorded for this clonotype. The J gene is TRBJ1-2, the V gene TRBV12-3 or TRBV12-4; no reliable D call. This CDR3 contains 14 residues. Between the trimmed V and J ends, which lost 2 bases and 1 base, there was a span of 8 bases. The chain's CDR3 is CASSLRQLNYGYTF. DNA for the CDR3: TGTGCCAGCAGTTTAAGGCAGCTTAACTATGGCTACACCTTC.

At least ten counts were recorded for this clonotype. The genes are TRBV7-2 and TRBJ2-3; no definite D call. CDR1 SGHTA and CDR2 FQGNSA come from the germline V gene. V lost 1 base and J lost 0, with 11 bases in between. The CDR3 length is 16 residues. The CDR3 here is CASSLDGVGSTDTQYF. CDR3 DNA sequence: TGTGCCAGCAGCTTAGATGGGGTGGGAAGCACAGATACGCAGTATTTT.

This clonotype was seen ten or more times. The V call is TRBV2, the J call TRBJ2-3, with TRBD2 identical over 10 bases. Trimming took 6 bases from V and 6 from J; bases not matched to a gene: 6. CDR3 length: 14 amino acids. CDR1 and CDR2 from the germline V gene are SNHLY and FYNNEI. Here the CDR3 DNA reads TGTGCCAGCAGCGTACTAGCGGGGATGGATACGCAGTATTTT. Its translation is CASSVLAGMDTQYF.

By sample share, this clonotype is medium-sized (0.01 to 0.1%). This chain joins TRBV30 and TRBJ2-7; D is perhaps TRBD1 or TRBD2 (5 bases each). This CDR3 spans 14 amino acids. Trimming shortened V by 5 bases and J by 2 bases, and 16 bases separated the two germline ends. Germline V gives CDR1 GTSNPN, CDR2 SVGIG (reference sequence). This CDR3 reads CAWQRPGTPYEQYF. CDR3 bases: TGTGCCTGGCAGAGACCAGGGACCCCCTACGAGCAGTACTTC.

The chain couples TRBV20-1 to TRBJ2-7; 8 nucleotides match TRBD1. V shed 6 bases and J 6 bases; nucleotides not matched to a gene: 7. CDR1 DFQATT and CDR2 SNEGSKA come from the germline V gene (reference sequence). The CDR3 extends over 12 amino acids. Here the CDR3 reads CSARQGKGEQYF. Written as DNA, the CDR3 is TGCAGTGCCAGACAGGGGAAGGGCGAGCAGTACTTC.

This clonotype was counted many times. The rearrangement uses TRBV20-1 and TRBJ2-3, with 9 bases identical to TRBD1. Germline-derived CDR1 and CDR2 are DFQATT and SNEGSKA (reference sequence). The trim removed 2 bases at V and 3 bases at J, leaving 6 bases unmatched. This CDR3 is built from 15 residues. This CDR3 is CSARSPTGGTDTQYF. The CDR3 DNA reads TGCAGTGCTAGATCCCCGACAGGGGGTACAGATACGCAGTATTTT.

This clonotype showed up many times. The rearrangement joins TRBV20-1 to TRBJ1-6, with D hard to call. Germline V lookup: CDR1 DFQATT, CDR2 SNEGSKA (reference sequence). The CDR3 contains 14 residues. Trimming took off 5 bases at V and 4 bases at J, with 12 bases between the two ends. CDR3: CSAHILDYNSPLHF. The CDR3 DNA sequence: TGCAGTGCTCATATCCTCGATTATAATTCACCCCTCCACTTT.

This clonotype was found a few times. The rearrangement links TRBV10-3 to TRBJ1-1, with TRBD1 matching 7 bases. The germline V gene encodes CDR1 ENHRY and CDR2 SYGVKD. Trimming cost V 6 bases and J 3 bases; bases outside gene matches: 4. The CDR3 has 13 residues. CDR3 residues: CAISDRADTEAFF. Here the CDR3 DNA reads TGTGCCATCAGCGACAGGGCTGACACTGAAGCTTTCTTT.

This clonotype was recorded many times. V usage is TRBV28 and J usage is TRBJ1-2; a weak D match, TRBD1 (5 bases). CDR1 MDHEN and CDR2 SYDVKM come from the germline V gene. V was trimmed by 3 bases and J by 3 bases, leaving 5 bases between them. The CDR3 runs to 12 residues. Here the CDR3 reads CASSLTDYGYTF. In nucleotides, the CDR3 is TGTGCCAGCAGTTTGACAGACTATGGCTACACCTTC.

The sample holds many counts of this clonotype. The rearrangement uses TRBV7-6 and TRBJ1-5; no reliable D call. The CDR3 has 16 residues. The germline gives CDR1 SGHVS, CDR2 FNYEAQ. V was pared by 5 bases and J by 0 bases, with 14 bases between. The chain's CDR3 is CASSPLVGNSNQPQHF. For the CDR3, the DNA is TGTGCCAGCAGCCCTCTTGTGGGCAATAGCAATCAGCCCCAGCATTTT.

There are many counts of this clonotype. The CDR3 loop reads CASSLIGSGNTIYF. The CDR3 bases are TGTGCCAGCAGCTTGATCGGTTCTGGAAACACCATATATTTT. The chain combines TRBV5-5 with TRBJ1-3, with D unresolved. V was shortened by 1 base and J by 1 base, with 6 bases between the two germline ends. The CDR3 extends over 14 amino acids. Germline assignment: CDR1 SGHKS and CDR2 YYEKEE (reference sequence).

This clonotype came up many times. This sequence joins TRBV5-8 and TRBJ2-6, with TRBD1 as a possible D gene (5 bases). Trimming shortened V by 4 bases and J by 1 base, and 15 bases separated the two germline ends. This CDR3 region has 17 residues. The germline gives CDR1 SGHTS, CDR2 YDEGEE. The CDR3 loop is CASSDPGILSGANVLTF. The CDR3 bases are TGTGCCAGCAGCGATCCAGGGATTTTATCTGGGGCCAACGTCCTGACTTTC.